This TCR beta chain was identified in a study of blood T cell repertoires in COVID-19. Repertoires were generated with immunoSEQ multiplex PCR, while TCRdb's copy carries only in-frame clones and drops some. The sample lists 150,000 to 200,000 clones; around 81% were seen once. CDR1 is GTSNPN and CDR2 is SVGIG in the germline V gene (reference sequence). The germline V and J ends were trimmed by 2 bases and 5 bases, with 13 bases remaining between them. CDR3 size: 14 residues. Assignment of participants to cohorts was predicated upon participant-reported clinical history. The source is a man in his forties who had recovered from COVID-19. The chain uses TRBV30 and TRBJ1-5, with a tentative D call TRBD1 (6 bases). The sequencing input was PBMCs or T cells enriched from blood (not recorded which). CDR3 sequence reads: CAWSSGQRYQPQHF. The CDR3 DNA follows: TGTGCCTGGAGTTCAGGACAGAGATATCAGCCCCAGCATTTT. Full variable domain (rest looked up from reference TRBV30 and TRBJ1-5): SQTIHQWPATLVQPVGSPLSLECTVEGTSNPNLYWYRQAAGRGLQLLFYSVGIGQISSEVPQNLSASRPQDRQFILSSKKLLLSDSGFYLCAWSSGQRYQPQHFGDGTRLSIL.